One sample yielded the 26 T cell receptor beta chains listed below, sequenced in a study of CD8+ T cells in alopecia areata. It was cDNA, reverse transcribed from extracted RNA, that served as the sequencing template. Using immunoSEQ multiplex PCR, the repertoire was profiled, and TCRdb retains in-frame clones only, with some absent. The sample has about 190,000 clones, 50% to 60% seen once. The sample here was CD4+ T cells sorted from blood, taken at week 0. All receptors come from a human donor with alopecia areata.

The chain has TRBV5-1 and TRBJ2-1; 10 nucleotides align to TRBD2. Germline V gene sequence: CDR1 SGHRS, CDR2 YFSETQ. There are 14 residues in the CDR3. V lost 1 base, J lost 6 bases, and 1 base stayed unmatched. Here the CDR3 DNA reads TGCGCCAGCAGCTTGTTAGCGGGGGGCAATGAGCAGTTCTTC. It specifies CASSLLAGGNEQFF.

CDR3 amino acids: CASSLEETMNTEAFF. The DNA for the CDR3 is TGTGCCAGCAGCTTGGAAGAGACAATGAACACTGAAGCTTTCTTT. The genes are TRBV5-4 and TRBJ1-1, with no clear D. The germline V and J ends were trimmed by 0 bases and 0 bases, with 9 bases remaining between them. This CDR3 has 15 residues. Looked up from germline, CDR1 is SGHNT and CDR2 is YYREEE (reference sequence).

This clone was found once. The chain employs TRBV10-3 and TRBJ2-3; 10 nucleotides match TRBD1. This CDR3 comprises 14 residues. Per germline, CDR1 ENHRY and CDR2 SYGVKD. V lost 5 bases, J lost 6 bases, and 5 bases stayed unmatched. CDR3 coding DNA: TGTGCCATCAGTCCCGGGACAGGGGCGGATACGCAGTATTTT. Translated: CAISPGTGADTQYF.

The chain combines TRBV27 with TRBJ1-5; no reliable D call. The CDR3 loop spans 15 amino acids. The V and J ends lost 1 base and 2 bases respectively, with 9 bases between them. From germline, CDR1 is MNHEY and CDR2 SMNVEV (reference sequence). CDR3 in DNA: TGTGCCAGCAGTTTATTGGGATGGGGCAATCAGCCCCAGCATTTT. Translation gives CASSLLGWGNQPQHF.

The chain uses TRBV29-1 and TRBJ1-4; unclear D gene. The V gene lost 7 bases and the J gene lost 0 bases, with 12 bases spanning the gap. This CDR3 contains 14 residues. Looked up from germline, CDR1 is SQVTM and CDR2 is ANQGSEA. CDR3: CSGKTGSTNEKLFF. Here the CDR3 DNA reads TGCAGCGGGAAGACTGGTTCAACTAATGAAAAACTGTTTTTT.

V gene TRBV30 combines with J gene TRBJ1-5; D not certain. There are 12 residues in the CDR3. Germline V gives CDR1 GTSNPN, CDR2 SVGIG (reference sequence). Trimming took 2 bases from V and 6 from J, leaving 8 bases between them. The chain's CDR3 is CAWSFTGQPQHF. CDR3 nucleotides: TGTGCCTGGAGTTTCACTGGTCAGCCCCAGCATTTT.

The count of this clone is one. CDR3 region: CASSTTVPHTF. DNA of the CDR3: TGTGCCAGCAGCACGACCGTACCCCACACCTTC. The J gene is TRBJ1-2, the V gene TRBV9; D unclear. The CDR3 length is 11 residues. Trimming stripped 4 bases from V and 12 bases from J, with 13 bases between. CDR1 and CDR2 from the germline V gene are SGDLS and YYNGEE.

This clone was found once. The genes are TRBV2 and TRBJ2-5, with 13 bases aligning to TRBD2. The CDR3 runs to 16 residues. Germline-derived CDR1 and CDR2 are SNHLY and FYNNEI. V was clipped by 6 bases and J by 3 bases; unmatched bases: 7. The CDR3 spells CASSLTSGGLEETQYF. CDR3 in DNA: TGTGCCAGCAGCTTGACTAGCGGGGGGCTGGAAGAGACCCAGTACTTC.

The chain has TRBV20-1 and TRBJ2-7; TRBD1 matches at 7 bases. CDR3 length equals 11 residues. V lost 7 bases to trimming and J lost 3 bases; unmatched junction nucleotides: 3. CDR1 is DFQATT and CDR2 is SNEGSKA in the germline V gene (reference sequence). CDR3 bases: TGCAGTGTCACAGGGGACTACGAGCAGTACTTC. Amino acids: CSVTGDYEQYF.

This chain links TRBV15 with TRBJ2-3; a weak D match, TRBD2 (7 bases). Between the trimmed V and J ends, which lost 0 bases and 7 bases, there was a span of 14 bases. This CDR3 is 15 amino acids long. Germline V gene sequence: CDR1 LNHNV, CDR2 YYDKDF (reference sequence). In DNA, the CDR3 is TGTGCCACCAGCAGAGACCCGGGGGGCCCAAATACGCAGTATTTT. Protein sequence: CATSRDPGGPNTQYF.

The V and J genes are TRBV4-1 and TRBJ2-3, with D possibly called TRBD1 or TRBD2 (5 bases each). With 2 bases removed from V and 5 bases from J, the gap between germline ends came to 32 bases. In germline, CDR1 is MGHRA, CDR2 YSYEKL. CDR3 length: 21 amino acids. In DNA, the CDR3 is TGCGCCAGCAGCCAAAACCGAAACGGGCTGGGCTCGCTATGGGGGTTAGATACGCAGTATTTT. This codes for CASSQNRNGLGSLWGLDTQYF.

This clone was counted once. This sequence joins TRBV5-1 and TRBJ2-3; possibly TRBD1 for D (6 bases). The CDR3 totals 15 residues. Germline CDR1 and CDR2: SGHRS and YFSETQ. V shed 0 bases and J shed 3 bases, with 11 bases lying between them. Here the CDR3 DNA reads TGCGCCAGCAGCTTGGAGGGGGTGAAGACAGATACGCAGTATTTT. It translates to CASSLEGVKTDTQYF.

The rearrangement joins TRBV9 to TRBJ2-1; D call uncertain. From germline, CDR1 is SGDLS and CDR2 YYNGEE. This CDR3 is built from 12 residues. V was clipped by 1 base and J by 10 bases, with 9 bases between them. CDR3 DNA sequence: TGTGCCAGCAGCGTACAGGTTGGGGAGCAGTTCTTC. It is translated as CASSVQVGEQFF.

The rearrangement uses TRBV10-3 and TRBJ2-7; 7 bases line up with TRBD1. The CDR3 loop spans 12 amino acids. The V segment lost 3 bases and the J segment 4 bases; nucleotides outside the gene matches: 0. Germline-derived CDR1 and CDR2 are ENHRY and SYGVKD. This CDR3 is CAISDRGYEQYF. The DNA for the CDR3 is TGTGCCATCAGTGACAGGGGGTACGAGCAGTACTTC.

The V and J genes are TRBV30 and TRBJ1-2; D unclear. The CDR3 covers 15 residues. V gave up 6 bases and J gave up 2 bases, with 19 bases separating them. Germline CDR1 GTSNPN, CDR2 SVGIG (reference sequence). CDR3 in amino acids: CACPRTGQANYGYTF. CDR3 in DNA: TGTGCCTGCCCCCGGACTGGGCAGGCGAACTATGGCTACACCTTC. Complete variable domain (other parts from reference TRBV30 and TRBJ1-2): SQTIHQWPATLVQPVGSPLSLECTVEGTSNPNLYWYRQAAGRGLQLLFYSVGIGQISSEVPQNLSASRPQDRQFILSSKKLLLSDSGFYLCACPRTGQANYGYTFGSGTRLTVV.

CDR3 protein: CASSPGTGDYGYTF. The CDR3 DNA follows: TGCGCCAGCAGCCCCGGGACAGGGGACTATGGCTACACCTTC. The chain employs TRBV5-1 and TRBJ1-2; 10 bases agree with TRBD1. CDR3 length: 14 residues. CDR1 is SGHRS, CDR2 YFSETQ, per germline. V gave up 4 bases and J gave up 3 bases; unmatched junction bases: 3. Using reference TRBV5-1 and TRBJ1-2 for the parts outside the CDR3, the full variable domain is KAGVTQTPRYLIKTRGQQVTLSCSPISGHRSVSWYQQTPGQGLQFLFEYFSETQRNKGNFPGRFSGRQFSNSRSEMNVSTLELGDSALYLCASSPGTGDYGYTFGSGTRLTVV.

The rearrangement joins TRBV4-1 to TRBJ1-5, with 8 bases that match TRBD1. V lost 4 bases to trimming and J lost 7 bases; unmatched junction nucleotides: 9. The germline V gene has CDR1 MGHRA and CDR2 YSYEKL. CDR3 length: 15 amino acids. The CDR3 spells CASSREDREGQPQHF. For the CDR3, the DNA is TGCGCCAGCAGCCGGGAGGACAGGGAAGGGCAGCCCCAGCATTTT.

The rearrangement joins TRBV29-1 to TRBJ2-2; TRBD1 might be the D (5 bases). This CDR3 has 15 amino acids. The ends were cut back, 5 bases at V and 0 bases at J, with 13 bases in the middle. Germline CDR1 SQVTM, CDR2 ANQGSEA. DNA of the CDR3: TGCAGCGTTTCTGGTCAGGGCGCGAACACCGGGGAGCTGTTTTTT. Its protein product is CSVSGQGANTGELFF.

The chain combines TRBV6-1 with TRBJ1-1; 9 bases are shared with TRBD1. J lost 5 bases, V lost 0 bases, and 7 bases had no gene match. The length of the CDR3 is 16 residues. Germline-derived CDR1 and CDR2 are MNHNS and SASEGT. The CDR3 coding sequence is TGTGCCAGCAGTGAAGCGTGGGGACAGGGATGGACTGAAGCTTTCTTT. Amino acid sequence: CASSEAWGQGWTEAFF.

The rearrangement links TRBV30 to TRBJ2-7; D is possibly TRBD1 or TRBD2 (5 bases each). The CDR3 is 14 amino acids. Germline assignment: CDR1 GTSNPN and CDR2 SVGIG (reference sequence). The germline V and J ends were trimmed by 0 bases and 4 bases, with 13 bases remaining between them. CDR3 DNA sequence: TGTGCCTGGAGTGTACCGGGGCGAGTATACGAGCAGTACTTC. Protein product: CAWSVPGRVYEQYF.

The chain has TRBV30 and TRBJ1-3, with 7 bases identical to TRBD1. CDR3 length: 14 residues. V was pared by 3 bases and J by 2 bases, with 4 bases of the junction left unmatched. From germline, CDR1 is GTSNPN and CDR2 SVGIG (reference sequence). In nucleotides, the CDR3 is TGTGCCTGGAGCACAGGGGCGACTGGAAACACCATATATTTT. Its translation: CAWSTGATGNTIYF. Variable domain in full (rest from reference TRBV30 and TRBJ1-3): SQTIHQWPATLVQPVGSPLSLECTVEGTSNPNLYWYRQAAGRGLQLLFYSVGIGQISSEVPQNLSASRPQDRQFILSSKKLLLSDSGFYLCAWSTGATGNTIYFGEGSWLTVV.

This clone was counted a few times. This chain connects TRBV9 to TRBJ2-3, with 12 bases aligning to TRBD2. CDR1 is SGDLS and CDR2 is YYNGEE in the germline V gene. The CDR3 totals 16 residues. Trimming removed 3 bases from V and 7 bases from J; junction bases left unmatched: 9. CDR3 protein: CASSERRTSGVNTQYF. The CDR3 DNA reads TGTGCCAGCAGCGAGAGGAGGACTAGCGGGGTGAATACGCAGTATTTT.

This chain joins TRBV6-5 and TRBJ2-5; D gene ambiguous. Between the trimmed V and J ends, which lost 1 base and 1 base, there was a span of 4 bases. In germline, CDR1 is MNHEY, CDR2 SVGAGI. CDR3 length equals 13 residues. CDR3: CASSYLAQETQYF. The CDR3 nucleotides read TGTGCCAGCAGTTACTTGGCCCAAGAGACCCAGTACTTC.

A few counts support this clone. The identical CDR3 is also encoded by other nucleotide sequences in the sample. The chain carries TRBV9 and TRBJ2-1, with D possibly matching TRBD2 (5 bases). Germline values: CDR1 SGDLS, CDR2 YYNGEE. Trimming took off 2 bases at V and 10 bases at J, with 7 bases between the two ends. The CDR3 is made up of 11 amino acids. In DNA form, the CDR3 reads TGTGCCAGCAGCGTGCGAGGGGAGCAGTTCTTC. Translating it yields CASSVRGEQFF.

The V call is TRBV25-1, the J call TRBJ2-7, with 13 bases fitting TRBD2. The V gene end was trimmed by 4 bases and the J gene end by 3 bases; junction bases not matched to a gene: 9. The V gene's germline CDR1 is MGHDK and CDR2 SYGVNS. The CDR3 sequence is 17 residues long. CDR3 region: CASSAHHRLAGGYEQYF. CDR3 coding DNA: TGTGCCAGCAGTGCCCACCACAGACTAGCGGGGGGCTACGAGCAGTACTTC.

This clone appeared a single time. The CDR3 is CASSPPKGYTGELFF. The CDR3 DNA reads as TGTGCCAGCAGCCCCCCCAAGGGGTACACCGGGGAGCTGTTTTTT. The chain joins TRBV7-2 to TRBJ2-2; a weak D match, TRBD1 (5 bases). There are 15 residues in the CDR3. V was pared by 5 bases and J by 3 bases, with 13 bases between. Germline CDR1 reads SGHTA; CDR2 reads FQGNSA.